This T cell receptor beta chain comes out of a study of Ad26.COV2.S vaccination and SARS-CoV-2 variants. General observations from the study: Among vaccine recipients, spike-specific TCR breadth exceeded that of placebo recipients. Researchers reported similar non-spike TCR breadth in vaccine and placebo recipients.

The repertoire was sequenced with immunoSEQ multiplex PCR; TCRdb's copy has only in-frame clones and lacks some. Here the sample spans fewer than 900,000 clones, roughly 90% being singletons. The length of the CDR3 is 16 residues. From germline, CDR1 is LNHNV and CDR2 YYDKDF (reference sequence). V trimming: 9 bases; J trimming: 3 bases; junction bases outside the gene matches: 16. In the case of this clone: Its antigen is unidentified.

Specified treatment: about 20 received Ad26.COV2.S at low or high dose, single or two shots; 5 received placebo; per-sample allocation not given. At day 63 after the first vaccine or placebo injection, samples were drawn. Expressing Wuhan-strain SARS-CoV-2 spike, an Ad26 vector served as the vaccine. The TCR originated in a person between 18 and 65 years old who received the Ad26.COV2.S COVID-19 vaccine or a placebo. The chain carries TRBV15 and TRBJ2-7; 8 bases are a match to TRBD2. Sample: peripheral blood, taken in a trial of Ad26.COV2.S vaccine versus placebo. In DNA, the CDR3 is TGTGCCACAGGAACTAGACCGGGAGGGTTGGTCTACGAGCAGTACTTC. Translated, it gives CATGTRPGGLVYEQYF.